The 14 T cell receptor beta chains below all came from one sample that was sequenced in a study of T cell repertoires in cytomegalovirus infection. TCRdb reanalysed the reads using MiXCR and keeps one entry per CDR3 protein. Here the sample spans some 150,000 distinct CDR3 sequences, about 6% being singletons. The specimen was PBMCs. The receptor source for this set is a human donor in good health (CMV status not recorded). Some clones in this sample may be carry-over from other donors' samples.

This clonotype was found many times. The chain links TRBV7-2 to TRBJ1-2; 7 bases agree with TRBD1. Per germline, CDR1 SGHTA and CDR2 FQGNSA. Losses at the gene ends were 4 bases for V and 4 bases for J; bases not matched to a gene: 12. This CDR3 spans 16 amino acids. In nucleotides, the CDR3 is TGTGCCAGCAGCTCCCCTCAAGAGGGGGCAAGCTATGGCTACACCTTC. It encodes CASSSPQEGASYGYTF.

This clonotype turned up a few times. The rearrangement uses TRBV5-4 and TRBJ1-6, with 12 nucleotides matching TRBD1. J was trimmed by 7 bases and V by 10 bases; bases with no gene match: 9. The CDR3 extends over 15 amino acids. Germline V gene lookup returns CDR1 SGHNT and CDR2 YYREEE (reference sequence). The CDR3 region is CAGLGTGGKNSPLHF. In DNA, the CDR3 is TGTGCCGGGCTTGGGACAGGGGGCAAAAATTCACCCCTCCACTTT.

This clonotype was recorded many times. This sequence joins TRBV11-2 and TRBJ2-1; D unresolved. CDR1 is SGHAT, CDR2 FQNNGV, per germline. The CDR3 is made up of 13 amino acids. V lost 4 bases to trimming and J lost 7 bases, with 11 bases between them. This CDR3 reads CASSSIRENEQFF. In nucleotides, the CDR3 is TGTGCCAGCAGCTCCATCAGAGAGAATGAGCAGTTCTTC. Drawing the rest from reference TRBV11-2 and TRBJ2-1, the complete variable domain is EAGVAQSPRYKIIEKRQSVAFWCNPISGHATLYWYQQILGQGPKLLIQFQNNGVVDDSQLPKDRFSAERLKGVDSTLKIQPAKLEDSAVYLCASSSIRENEQFFGPGTRLTVL.

This clonotype came up many times. The chain recombines TRBV7-2 with TRBJ2-1, with D possibly being TRBD2 (6 bases). The CDR3 length is 16 residues. The germline CDR1 and CDR2 sequences are SGHTA and FQGNSA. V lost 4 bases and J lost 9, with 22 bases in between. The CDR3 region is CASSWRGVRAAGEQFF. As DNA, the CDR3 is TGTGCCAGCAGCTGGCGGGGTGTGCGGGCTGCGGGTGAGCAGTTCTTC.

On this clonotype: Given a much more abundant clone one base away, this may be a read error. This rearrangement joins TRBV7-8 to TRBJ2-3; D not certain. This CDR3 comprises 13 residues. Germline V CDR1 and CDR2: SGHVS, FQNEAQ. The CDR3 bases are TGTGCCAGCAGCTTAGGGAGTAGAGATACGAAGTATTTT. Protein product: CASSLGSRDTKYF.

The sample holds many counts of this clonotype. V gene TRBV7-2 combines with J gene TRBJ2-3, with D perhaps matching TRBD1 (6 bases). Germline loops: CDR1 SGHTA, CDR2 FQGNSA. Trimming removed 2 bases at V and 3 bases at J, with 18 bases between. CDR3 length: 17 residues. For the CDR3, the DNA is TGTGCCAGCAGCTTAATGGGGGCCGAGGTTGGAACAGATACGCAGTATTTT. This codes for CASSLMGAEVGTDTQYF.

This clonotype was recorded many times. V is TRBV14 and J is TRBJ2-1, with 10 bases matching TRBD1. Germline V CDR1 and CDR2: SGHDN, FVKESK. CDR3 length: 15 residues. V lost 4 bases, J lost 8 bases, and 8 bases stayed unmatched. The DNA of the CDR3 is TGTGCCAGCAGCCTTCTCCTGACAGGGGGCGATGAGCAGTTCTTC. It encodes CASSLLLTGGDEQFF.

In this sample, this clonotype turned up a few times. The V call is TRBV7-9, the J call TRBJ2-1; D gene ambiguous. V was clipped by 5 bases and J by 0 bases, with 14 bases between them. The CDR3 runs 16 residues. CDR1 is SEHNR and CDR2 is FQNEAQ in the germline V gene (reference sequence). For the CDR3, the DNA is TGTGCCAGCAGCCCCCCGACTCCGAGCTCCTACAATGAGCAGTTCTTC. Translated: CASSPPTPSSYNEQFF.

This rearrangement joins TRBV20-1 to TRBJ2-5; TRBD2 matches at 11 bases. J gave up 0 bases and V 6 bases, and 9 bases lay outside the gene matches. The V gene's germline CDR1 is DFQATT and CDR2 SNEGSKA (reference sequence). CDR3 size: 16 residues. Here the CDR3 reads CSAKRVSGGDQETQYF. In DNA, the CDR3 is TGCAGTGCCAAGCGGGTTAGCGGGGGGGACCAAGAGACCCAGTACTTC.

This clonotype was counted ten times or more. The chain joins TRBV14 to TRBJ1-4, with unresolved D. V lost 1 base and J 4 bases, leaving 10 bases between the germline ends. Germline CDR1 reads SGHDN; CDR2 reads FVKESK. The CDR3 extends over 15 amino acids. CDR3 region: CASSQGTGINEKLFF. CDR3 DNA sequence: TGTGCCAGCAGCCAAGGGACGGGGATTAATGAAAAACTGTTTTTT. The full variable domain, completed using reference TRBV14 and TRBJ1-4, is EAGVTQFPSHSVIEKGQTVTLRCDPISGHDNLYWYRRVMGKEIKFLLHFVKESKQDESGMPNNRFLAERTGGTYSTLKVQPAELEDSGVYFCASSQGTGINEKLFFGSGTQLSVL.

Many counts were recorded for this clonotype. The chain combines TRBV20-1 with TRBJ1-4; D ambiguous. The CDR3 sequence is 13 residues long. Germline V CDR1 and CDR2: DFQATT, SNEGSKA (reference sequence). Deletions cut 3 bases from V and 0 bases from J, with 5 bases between. CDR3 sequence reads: CSASGATNEKLFF. CDR3 bases: TGCAGTGCTAGTGGTGCAACTAATGAAAAACTGTTTTTT.

This clonotype was counted many times. The chain is built from TRBV15 and TRBJ2-2; D is unresolved. V lost 0 bases to trimming and J lost 3 bases, with 11 bases between them. This CDR3 is built from 16 residues. CDR1 and CDR2 from the germline V gene are LNHNV and YYDKDF (reference sequence). CDR3 sequence: CATSRDYSIDTGELFF. DNA of the CDR3: TGTGCCACCAGCAGAGATTACAGCATTGACACCGGGGAGCTGTTTTTT.

This clonotype was counted ten times or more. The chain employs TRBV7-2 and TRBJ1-1; D is unresolved. The V gene lost 0 bases and the J gene lost 1 base, with 12 bases spanning the gap. Germline assignment: CDR1 SGHTA and CDR2 FQGNSA. The length of the CDR3 is 16 residues. CDR3 region: CASSLAPGRPNTEAFF. The CDR3 bases are TGTGCCAGCAGCTTAGCCCCCGGCAGGCCGAACACTGAAGCTTTCTTT.

This clonotype was seen repeatedly, ten times or more. The chain recombines TRBV3-1 with TRBJ2-7, with TRBD2 as a possible D gene (6 bases). The germline V gene encodes CDR1 LGHDT and CDR2 YNNKEL (reference sequence). The CDR3 is 15 amino acids. The V end lost 1 base, the J end lost 2 bases, and 12 bases lay between the germline ends. CDR3 nucleotides: TGTGCCAGCAGCCAAGTTGGGACTCCCACCTACGAGCAGTACTTC. Translated: CASSQVGTPTYEQYF.